This TCR beta chain was captured by sequencing in a study of blood T cell repertoires in COVID-19. Across the whole study: Both acute and convalescent COVID-19 samples were obtained from the United States, Italy and Spain. The analysed material was cDNA or gDNA that came from T cells, B-cell-depleted T cells, or PBMCs.

How the authors handled the data: Reference gene primers were amplified, and this amplification served to estimate nucleated cell counts. Using immunoSEQ multiplex PCR, the repertoire was profiled, and TCRdb retains in-frame clones only, with some absent. V and J calls and clone size are given by that table; D and trimming were obtained from the DNA. The sample includes roughly 180,000 clones, 75% to 90% of them seen just once. Among Cohort 3 donors, those recovered had two negative PCRs, clearance, or symptom resolution. The source is a woman in her fifties or sixties who had recovered from COVID-19. The sample consisted of PBMCs or T cells enriched from blood (not recorded which).

This CDR3 is CATSRDEGNTIYF. DNA of the CDR3: TGTGCCACCAGCAGAGATGAGGGAAACACCATATATTTT. The chain couples TRBV15 to TRBJ1-3, with D hard to call. This CDR3 contains 13 residues. Trimming took off 0 bases at V and 4 bases at J, with 4 bases between the two ends. CDR1 is LNHNV, CDR2 YYDKDF, per germline (reference sequence).